The 5 T cell receptor beta chains below were found in one sample sequenced in a study of shared clonotypes between healthy human individuals. Profiling relied on immunoSEQ multiplex PCR, and the TCRdb table lists in-frame clones only, not all of them. In the table there are fewer than 600,000 clones, 79% of which are singletons. The material sequenced was PBMCs. All receptors come from a woman in her forties in good health. Some clones in this sample may be carry-over from other donors' samples.

The genes are TRBV11-3 and TRBJ1-1; D is unresolved. Germline CDR1 SGHNT, CDR2 YENEEA. V lost 1 base, J lost 5 bases, and 11 bases lay in between. The CDR3 sequence is 14 residues long. For the CDR3, the DNA is TGTGCCAGCAGCTTAGGGCCGGGGATAACTGAAGCTTTCTTT. Its translation: CASSLGPGITEAFF.

The CDR3 DNA reads as TGTGCCAGCAGTCCCCGACAGGGAGAGGCTTTCTTT. Its translation: CASSPRQGEAFF. The chain uses TRBV6-5 and TRBJ1-1; 7 bases align to TRBD1. Trimming cost V 5 bases and J 11 bases; bases outside gene matches: 8. CDR1 is MNHEY and CDR2 is SVGAGI in the germline V gene. The CDR3 totals 12 residues.

This chain's CDR3 is CASSQDSGPVRTPLHF. CDR3 coding DNA: TGCGCCAGCAGCCAAGATTCAGGGCCGGTTAGGACACCCCTCCACTTT. The chain has TRBV4-3 and TRBJ1-6; D might be TRBD1 (5 bases). Trimming stripped 0 bases from V and 11 bases from J, with 17 bases between. The germline gives CDR1 LGHNA, CDR2 YSLEER. The CDR3 extends over 16 amino acids.

This sequence joins TRBV27 and TRBJ2-1; tentatively, D is TRBD2 (5 bases). The CDR3 runs 13 residues. Trimming shortened V by 4 bases and J by 14 bases, and 18 bases separated the two germline ends. CDR1 is MNHEY, CDR2 SMNVEV, per germline (reference sequence). The CDR3 sequence is CASSYFSGPGEFF. The CDR3 DNA reads TGTGCCAGCAGTTACTTCTCCGGCCCCGGGGAGTTCTTC.

Remarks on this clone: Given a much more abundant clone one base away, this may be a read error. The chain recombines TRBV11-3 with TRBJ1-1; D not resolved. Trimming cost V 0 bases and J 0 bases, with 2 bases left between them. The CDR3 covers 13 residues. Germline V gene data show CDR1 as SGHNT and CDR2 as YENEEA. CDR3 bases: TGTGCCAGCAGCTTAGACATGAACACTGAAGCTTTCTTT. It encodes CASSLDMNTEAFF.